The 11 T cell receptor beta chains reported below all come from one sample, sequenced in a study of follicular helper T cells after annual influenza vaccination. The assay was immunoSEQ multiplex PCR, and TCRdb's table has in-frame clones only and misses some. The sample holds over a thousand clones, roughly 69% seen once. The time point here: 2015-2016 season, 7 days after influenza vaccination. The material was CXCR5+ CD38+ circulating T follicular helper cells from blood, obtained 7 days after influenza vaccination. As to subset: circulating Tfh, non-naive CD4+CXCR5+PD-1+ (ICOS+CD38+ or ICOS-CD38-). Receptor source: an adult who received the influenza vaccine.

This chain links TRBV5-1 with TRBJ2-3; TRBD2 matches 7 bases. Germline V gene data show CDR1 as SGHRS and CDR2 as YFSETQ. J was trimmed by 2 bases and V by 0 bases; bases with no gene match: 12. The CDR3 covers 18 residues. The CDR3 protein is CASSLGTGGRATTDTQYF. Here the CDR3 DNA reads TGCGCCAGCAGCTTGGGCACGGGCGGGAGAGCGACCACAGATACGCAGTATTTT.

The V gene is TRBV28, the J gene TRBJ2-7, with 13 bases identical to TRBD2. Germline CDR1 and CDR2: MDHEN and SYDVKM. The CDR3 contains 17 residues. V lost 7 bases and J lost 0; bases outside the gene matches: 9. This CDR3 is CASTWTSGRGGSYEQYF. In DNA, the CDR3 is TGTGCCAGCACCTGGACTAGCGGGAGAGGTGGCTCCTACGAGCAGTACTTC.

The chain carries TRBV30 and TRBJ1-1; D call uncertain. V lost 4 bases, J lost 3 bases, and 12 bases lay in between. This CDR3 comprises 13 residues. Germline assignment: CDR1 GTSNPN and CDR2 SVGIG (reference sequence). CDR3 coding DNA: TGTGCCTGGAACCGGAATGAGGACACTGAAGCTTTCTTT. The encoded protein is CAWNRNEDTEAFF. Together with reference TRBV30 and TRBJ1-1, the CDR3 gives the full variable domain: SQTIHQWPATLVQPVGSPLSLECTVEGTSNPNLYWYRQAAGRGLQLLFYSVGIGQISSEVPQNLSASRPQDRQFILSSKKLLLSDSGFYLCAWNRNEDTEAFFGQGTRLTVV.

The genes are TRBV19 and TRBJ1-2; TRBD1 agrees at 9 bases. Germline V gene sequence: CDR1 LNHDA, CDR2 SQIVND (reference sequence). This CDR3 is built from 13 residues. J was trimmed by 7 bases and V by 7 bases; bases with no gene match: 7. CDR3 DNA: TGTGCCAGTAATGGACAGGGGAATTCTGGCTACACCTTC. It specifies CASNGQGNSGYTF. Full variable domain (missing parts from reference TRBV19 and TRBJ1-2): DGGITQSPKYLFRKEGQNVTLSCEQNLNHDAMYWYRQDPGQGLRLIYYSQIVNDFQKGDIAEGYSVSREKKESFPLTVTSAQKNPTAFYLCASNGQGNSGYTFGSGTRLTVV.

By its share, this clone is large. The V call is TRBV7-8, the J call TRBJ1-5, with 7 bases lining up with TRBD1. Germline CDR1 and CDR2: SGHVS and FQNEAQ. The CDR3 is 16 residues long. The V gene end was trimmed by 5 bases and the J gene end by 3 bases; junction bases not matched to a gene: 10. CDR3 coding DNA: TGTGCCAGCAGCGAAAGGACAAGGGGGCCCAATCAGCCCCAGCATTTT. As protein: CASSERTRGPNQPQHF.

This clone occurred a few times. V gene TRBV14 combines with J gene TRBJ1-4, with D possibly matching TRBD1 (6 bases). Between the trimmed V and J ends, which lost 0 bases and 8 bases, there was a span of 13 bases. This CDR3 is built from 15 residues. In germline, CDR1 is SGHDN, CDR2 FVKESK. CDR3 nucleotide sequence: TGTGCCAGCAGCCAAGATTACGGGGGCCAGGAAAAACTGTTTTTT. Translation gives CASSQDYGGQEKLFF. The complete variable domain, with remaining parts taken from reference TRBV14 and TRBJ1-4, reads EAGVTQFPSHSVIEKGQTVTLRCDPISGHDNLYWYRRVMGKEIKFLLHFVKESKQDESGMPNNRFLAERTGGTYSTLKVQPAELEDSGVYFCASSQDYGGQEKLFFGSGTQLSVL.

The rearrangement uses TRBV4-1 and TRBJ2-7; TRBD1 aligns across 8 bases. J gave up 3 bases and V 1 base, and 11 bases lay outside the gene matches. The CDR3 is 17 amino acids. From germline, CDR1 is MGHRA and CDR2 YSYEKL. This CDR3 is CASSQGAPGQVHYEQYF. The CDR3 coding sequence is TGCGCCAGCAGCCAAGGGGCCCCGGGACAGGTCCACTACGAGCAGTACTTC.

The chain couples TRBV5-1 to TRBJ1-1; 8 nucleotides agree with TRBD1. The CDR3 has 14 amino acids. Unmatched junction bases numbered 12, after V lost 6 bases and J lost 8 bases. The germline CDR1 and CDR2 sequences are SGHRS and YFSETQ. The CDR3 loop reads CASKAEDRVSEAFF. CDR3 in DNA: TGCGCCAGCAAGGCAGAGGACAGGGTATCCGAAGCTTTCTTT.

The rearrangement uses TRBV30 and TRBJ2-1; 7 bases fit TRBD2. Germline V gives CDR1 GTSNPN, CDR2 SVGIG (reference sequence). The CDR3 extends over 16 amino acids. J gave up 2 bases and V 0 bases, and 7 bases lay outside the gene matches. The CDR3 reads CAWSVGSSGTYNEQFF. CDR3 bases: TGTGCCTGGAGTGTAGGTTCTAGCGGTACCTACAATGAGCAGTTCTTC.

The genes are TRBV11-1 and TRBJ2-2, with D perhaps matching TRBD1 or TRBD2 (6 bases each). The V gene's germline CDR1 is SGHAT and CDR2 FQDESV (reference sequence). Between the trimmed V and J ends, which lost 1 base and 6 bases, there was a span of 12 bases. There are 15 residues in the CDR3. For the CDR3, the DNA is TGTGCCAGCAGCTTAGGCGGGACAACATCCGGGGAGCTGTTTTTT. Residues: CASSLGGTTSGELFF. The full variable domain, in which reference TRBV11-1 and TRBJ2-2 provide the parts outside the CDR3, is EAEVAQSPRYKITEKSQAVAFWCDPISGHATLYWYRQILGQGPELLVQFQDESVVDDSQLPKDRFSAERLKGVDSTLKIQPAELGDSAMYLCASSLGGTTSGELFFGEGSRLTVL.

The chain recombines TRBV7-3 with TRBJ2-1, with D tentatively TRBD2 (5 bases). The CDR3 spans 13 residues. Trimming pared 5 bases from V and 4 bases from J, leaving 9 bases between. Germline-derived CDR1 and CDR2 are SGHTA and FQGTGA. CDR3 sequence reads: CASSLARYNEQFF. The CDR3 coding sequence is TGTGCCAGCAGCCTAGCCCGTTACAATGAGCAGTTCTTC. The full variable domain, in which reference TRBV7-3 and TRBJ2-1 provide the parts outside the CDR3, is GAGVSQTPSNKVTEKGKYVELRCDPISGHTALYWYRQSLGQGPEFLIYFQGTGAADDSGLPNDRFFAVRPEGSVSTLKIQRTERGDSAVYLCASSLARYNEQFFGPGTRLTVL.